Listed below are T cell receptor beta chains from one sample, sequenced in a study of T cells in Graves' hyperthyroidism and ophthalmopathy. From the multiplex PCR reads, TCRdb called clonotypes with MiXCR, one entry per CDR3 protein. The sample lists hundreds of thousands of distinct CDR3 sequences; 14% were seen once. Material for sequencing was blood. The receptors originated from a woman under 30 with Graves' hyperthyroidism. Each CDR3 is given with its conserved first and last residue. A D gene is named only where the DNA matches it firmly. The size of a clone is reported for some rows only, either as once, few or many, or as a class for expanded clones.

j_gene	d_gene	v_gene	abundance	CDR3nt	CDR3aa
TRBJ2-5	TRBD2	TRBV12-3/TRBV12-4	many	TGTGCCAGCAGTTCCTCTCGACTAGCGGGAGGGGAGACCCAGTACTTC	CASSSSRLAGGETQYF
TRBJ2-7	NA	TRBV2	NA	TGTGCCAGCAGTGAATCTGGGATAAGCTCCTACGAGCAGTACTTC	CASSESGISSYEQYF
TRBJ1-2	NA	TRBV7-9	many	TGTGCCAGCAGCTTAGGACAGCTCTTAAACTATGGCTACACCTTC	CASSLGQLLNYGYTF
TRBJ2-7	TRBD2	TRBV20-1	many	TGCAGTGCTAGAGATGGTAGCGGGCTAAGCTCCTACGAGCAGTACTTC	CSARDGSGLSSYEQYF
TRBJ2-7	NA	TRBV7-9	many	TGTGCCAGCAGCTTAGATACAAGATACGAGCAGTACTTC	CASSLDTRYEQYF
TRBJ2-1	TRBD1	TRBV7-2	many	TGTGCCAGCAGCCAGGCTCATGGGACAGGGGGCTACAATGAGCAGTTCTTC	CASSQAHGTGGYNEQFF
TRBJ2-1	TRBD2	TRBV5-1	NA	TGCGCCACCCGACTAGCGGGAGGGCTAGGGTCCTACAATGAGCAGTTCTTC	CATRLAGGLGSYNEQFF
TRBJ2-1	TRBD2	TRBV14	many	TGTGCCAGCAGCCAGGCGGGAGTGGGGTACAATGAGCAGTTCTTC	CASSQAGVGYNEQFF
TRBJ2-7	TRBD1	TRBV18	NA	TGTGCCAGCTCACCCGGACAGGGTCAGTACGAGCAGTACTTC	CASSPGQGQYEQYF
TRBJ1-3	NA	TRBV7-9	few	TGTGCCAGCAGCAGTAAGCCAGGCTCTGGAAACACCATATATTTT	CASSSKPGSGNTIYF
TRBJ1-4	NA	TRBV7-2	many	TGTGCCAGCAGTTTGGCGGGGTCTAATGAAAAACTGTTTTTT	CASSLAGSNEKLFF
TRBJ1-4	NA	TRBV7-9	NA	TGTGCCAGCAGCGGGGACGCGGAAAAACTGTTTTTT	CASSGDAEKLFF
TRBJ2-1	NA	TRBV6-2/TRBV6-3	few	TGTGCCAGCAGTTACGATGTGAGGCGCGGCCCCTACAATGAGCAGTTCTTC	CASSYDVRRGPYNEQFF
TRBJ1-4	NA	TRBV6-1	few	TGTGCCAGCGGGTCCAGGGCAACTAATGAAAAACTGTTTTTT	CASGSRATNEKLFF
TRBJ2-7	TRBD2	TRBV7-9	NA	TGTGCCAGCAGCCCCCCGGGGGTAGCGGGATCCTACGAGCAGTACTTC	CASSPPGVAGSYEQYF
TRBJ2-1	TRBD2	TRBV7-2	NA	TGTGCCAGCAGCTTATCCTGGGGACTAGCGGGAGGGCCCCCTAATGAGCAGTTCTTC	CASSLSWGLAGGPPNEQFF
TRBJ2-7	TRBD2	TRBV15	NA	TGTGCCACCAGCAGAGTTGGGGGACTAGCGGGAGCCGAGCAGTACTTC	CATSRVGGLAGAEQYF
TRBJ2-1	NA	TRBV29-1	NA	TGCAGCGTGCCCCGGAGGTACAATGAGCAGTTCTTC	CSVPRRYNEQFF
TRBJ2-2	TRBD1	TRBV11-2	NA	TGTGCCAGCAGCTACCGGGACAGGGGCACCGGGGAGCTGTTTTTT	CASSYRDRGTGELFF
TRBJ2-3	NA	TRBV5-4	NA	TGTGCCAGCAGCTTGGGCGGTCAGGGTGGAGATACGCAGTATTTT	CASSLGGQGGDTQYF
TRBJ1-4	NA	TRBV13	few	TGTGCCAGCAGCTTCGGCAGGGGCGGGGAAAAACTGTTTTTT	CASSFGRGGEKLFF
TRBJ2-1	NA	TRBV9	many	TGTGCCAGCAGCGGTTTCCAACGGGACGATGAGCAGTTCTTC	CASSGFQRDDEQFF
TRBJ2-7	NA	TRBV12-3/TRBV12-4	many	TGTGCCAGCAGTTTCGAGAGGGGCTACGAGCAGTACTTC	CASSFERGYEQYF
TRBJ2-1	TRBD2	TRBV12-3/TRBV12-4	NA	TGTGCCAGCCTCAGCGGGAGTAGCAACAATGAGCAGTTCTTC	CASLSGSSNNEQFF
TRBJ2-1	NA	TRBV14	NA	TGTGCCAGCAGCCAATCGGCCCTACGTTACAATGAGCAGTTCTTC	CASSQSALRYNEQFF
TRBJ2-1	NA	TRBV6-6	many	TGTGCCAGCAGTTACTCTAGTCCCTCCTACAATGAGCAGTTCTTC	CASSYSSPSYNEQFF
TRBJ2-2	NA	TRBV7-3	few	TGTGCCAGCAGCACCTTACCAGGGGGGCTGAACACCGGGGAGCTGTTTTTT	CASSTLPGGLNTGELFF
TRBJ2-3	TRBD1	TRBV12-3/TRBV12-4	many	TGTGCCAGCAGGCCGACAGGGTTCCTCACAGATACGCAGTATTTT	CASRPTGFLTDTQYF